These 27 T cell receptor beta chains came from one sample sequenced in a study of CD8+CD57+ T cells in acquired aplastic anemia. Profiles of TCR beta VDJ and CDR3 were generated from a genomic DNA template. From the reads, TCRdb called clonotypes with MiXCR, one entry per CDR3 protein. The sample yields some 120,000 distinct CDR3 sequences, 48% seen once. Sequenced material: sorted CD4+, CD8+, or CD8+CD57+ T cells (not recorded which) from PBMCs. These receptors were obtained from a human donor in good health, serving as a control.

In its sample, this clonotype was seen a few times. The chain's CDR3 is CAINRGGRTGETQYF. Here the CDR3 DNA reads TGTGCCATCAACCGGGGGGGCAGGACAGGAGAGACCCAGTACTTC. This rearrangement joins TRBV10-3 to TRBJ2-5, with D possibly TRBD2 on 8 matching bases. V was shortened by 7 bases and J by 4 bases, with 19 bases between the two germline ends. Germline V gene data show CDR1 as ENHRY and CDR2 as SYGVKD. The CDR3 extends over 15 amino acids.

This clonotype was seen a handful of times. The V and J genes are TRBV15 and TRBJ1-2; 7 bases are shared with TRBD1. CDR1 is LNHNV and CDR2 is YYDKDF in the germline V gene (reference sequence). V lost 2 bases to trimming and J lost 2 bases; unmatched junction nucleotides: 8. CDR3 length: 16 residues. This CDR3 is CATSRTGTELNYGYTF. The CDR3 coding sequence is TGTGCCACCAGCAGAACCGGGACAGAATTAAACTATGGCTACACCTTC.

This clonotype appeared a few times. J is TRBJ2-1 and V is TRBV10-3; perhaps TRBD2 as D (5 bases). The V gene's germline CDR1 is ENHRY and CDR2 SYGVKD. The V and J ends lost 6 bases and 8 bases respectively, with 17 bases between them. This CDR3 contains 14 residues. CDR3 coding DNA: TGTGCCATCAGGAGGGATGCGATGGTTGATGAGCAGTTCTTC. Its translation: CAIRRDAMVDEQFF.

The V call is TRBV13, the J call TRBJ2-5; D gene unclear. V was clipped by 7 bases and J by 4 bases, with 13 bases between them. The CDR3 length is 13 residues. From germline, CDR1 is PRHDT and CDR2 FYEKMQ (reference sequence). The CDR3 is CASTPPGAETQYF. For the CDR3, the DNA is TGTGCCAGCACCCCTCCCGGTGCAGAGACCCAGTACTTC.

The rearrangement joins TRBV29-1 to TRBJ1-1; 9 nucleotides agree with TRBD1. CDR1 is SQVTM, CDR2 ANQGSEA, per germline. This CDR3 comprises 12 residues. Germline trimming cut 7 bases from V and 4 bases from J; bases unmatched to any gene: 4. CDR3 sequence: CSASTGGTEAFF. CDR3 nucleotides: TGCAGCGCCTCGACAGGGGGCACTGAAGCTTTCTTT.

This clonotype was seen repeatedly, ten times or more. This CDR3 reads CARPKYEQYF. Written as DNA, the CDR3 is TGTGCCAGACCTAAATACGAGCAGTACTTC. This chain joins TRBV7-3 and TRBJ2-7; D uncertain. The CDR3 length is 10 residues. V was clipped by 9 bases and J by 4 bases, with 7 bases between them. Germline V gene sequence: CDR1 SGHTA, CDR2 FQGTGA.

This chain joins TRBV29-1 and TRBJ2-1; D may be TRBD2 (6 bases). Germline lookup yields CDR1 SQVTM and CDR2 ANQGSEA. The CDR3 covers 14 residues. The V and J ends lost 4 bases and 4 bases respectively, with 14 bases between them. The CDR3 loop reads CSVGRDGRYNEQFF. CDR3 DNA sequence: TGCAGCGTTGGCCGGGACGGGAGATACAATGAGCAGTTCTTC.

Remarks on this clonotype: This sequence may be a read error, since a much larger clone differs from it by one base. V usage is TRBV6-2 or TRBV6-3 and J usage is TRBJ2-1, with D perhaps matching TRBD2 (6 bases). The CDR3 covers 14 residues. CDR1 and CDR2 from the germline V gene are MNHEY and SVGEGT. CDR3 in DNA: TGTGCCAGCAGTTACGGGGGACTCCACAATCAGCAGTTCTTC. It encodes CASSYGGLHNQQFF.

V is TRBV11-1 and J is TRBJ2-1; the match to TRBD2 covers 14 bases. V lost 6 bases, J lost 0 bases, and 10 bases stayed unmatched. Germline V gene lookup returns CDR1 SGHAT and CDR2 FQDESV (reference sequence). The CDR3 runs 19 residues. CDR3 residues: CASRYRGLAGAHSYNEQFF. CDR3 coding DNA: TGTGCCAGCAGATACCGGGGACTAGCGGGGGCACACTCCTACAATGAGCAGTTCTTC.

A word on this clonotype: Possible read error: a much larger clone is one base away. The chain carries TRBV11-1 and TRBJ2-3; 8 nucleotides agree with TRBD2. The CDR3 is 16 amino acids. Germline V gene lookup returns CDR1 SGHAT and CDR2 FQDESV (reference sequence). Unmatched junction bases numbered 7, after V lost 4 bases and J lost 1 base. In DNA form, the CDR3 reads TGTGCCAGCAGCTCCGGGACTAGTCGTGGCACAGATACGCAGTATTTT. Protein product: CASSSGTSRGTDTQYF.

The chain recombines TRBV10-2 with TRBJ2-3; 14 nucleotides agree with TRBD2. The CDR3 totals 12 residues. J gave up 9 bases and V 8 bases, and 1 base lay outside the gene matches. Germline assignment: CDR1 WSHSY and CDR2 SAAADI. The CDR3 nucleotides read TGCGCCAGCCGGACTAGCGGGGGGACGCAGTATTTT. Translated: CASRTSGGTQYF.

Comment on this clonotype: The conserved phenylalanine or tryptophan is not found at the CDR3 terminus, so this likely reflects a read error. V gene TRBV19 combines with J gene TRBJ2-3; no reliable D call. V was clipped by 6 bases and J by 0 bases, with 19 bases between them. CDR1 LNHDA and CDR2 SQIVND come from the germline V gene (reference sequence). This CDR3 region has 17 residues. The CDR3 protein is CASSAAASHLSTDTQYS. The CDR3 nucleotides are TGTGCCAGTAGCGCGGCGGCGAGCCATCTTAGCACAGATACGCAGTATTCT.

The chain uses TRBV29-1 and TRBJ1-2; TRBD1 might be the D (6 bases). Trimming left V 3 bases short and J 6 bases short, with 17 bases between. Germline V gene sequence: CDR1 SQVTM, CDR2 ANQGSEA. This CDR3 is built from 14 residues. The CDR3 DNA reads TGCAGCGTTGATGTAGTAGCGGGGGCAAATGGCTACACCTTC. Translating gives CSVDVVAGANGYTF.

This clonotype is medium-sized by share. The V call is TRBV25-1, the J call TRBJ2-1; a weak D match, TRBD2 (6 bases). The V gene's germline CDR1 is MGHDK and CDR2 SYGVNS. V lost 2 bases to trimming and J lost 2 bases, with 16 bases between them. This CDR3 is built from 17 residues. The chain's CDR3 is CASSEAGGQAPYNEQFF. The CDR3, as DNA: TGTGCCAGCAGTGAAGCAGGAGGGCAGGCCCCCTACAATGAGCAGTTCTTC.

The chain combines TRBV10-3 with TRBJ1-2; no clear D gene. CDR3 length: 13 residues. Germline V gene data show CDR1 as ENHRY and CDR2 as SYGVKD. The V gene lost 2 bases and the J gene lost 6 bases, with 10 bases spanning the gap. This CDR3 is CAISEDTEDGYTF. The CDR3 coding sequence is TGTGCCATCAGTGAGGATACCGAAGATGGCTACACCTTC.

With regard to this clonotype: It may be a read error: a sequence one base away is much more abundant. This chain connects TRBV5-4 to TRBJ1-4, with TRBD1 matching 9 bases. The CDR3 loop spans 15 amino acids. V shed 4 bases, J shed 7 bases, and the junction held 8 bases outside the gene matches. Germline V gene lookup returns CDR1 SGHNT and CDR2 YYREEE (reference sequence). CDR3 sequence: CASSTEGTGSEKLFF. The DNA of the CDR3 is TGTGCCAGCAGCACGGAAGGGACAGGGAGTGAAAAACTGTTTTTT.

As for this clonotype: In this CDR3 the conserved last residue, phenylalanine or tryptophan, is missing, so a read error is likely. This sequence joins TRBV19 and TRBJ1-1, with no clear D. The CDR3 length is 15 residues. V was clipped by 1 base and J by 2 bases, with 11 bases between them. Germline CDR1 reads LNHDA; CDR2 reads SQIVND (reference sequence). Here the CDR3 reads CASSIAGISNTEAFL. For the CDR3, the DNA is TGTGCCAGTAGTATAGCGGGTATAAGCAACACTGAAGCTTTCTTA.

This clonotype was counted many times. The chain employs TRBV7-2 and TRBJ2-5; D not certain. The germline V gene has CDR1 SGHTA and CDR2 FQGNSA. Trimming took off 5 bases at V and 5 bases at J, with 15 bases between the two ends. The CDR3 length is 14 residues. The CDR3 DNA sequence: TGTGCCAGCAGCCCTTACGGACGCGCGGAGACCCAGTACTTC. Encoded protein: CASSPYGRAETQYF.

This clonotype was seen repeatedly, ten times or more. The chain employs TRBV5-5 and TRBJ1-4; D may be TRBD1 (6 bases). From germline, CDR1 is SGHKS and CDR2 YYEKEE (reference sequence). The CDR3 is made up of 14 amino acids. Trimming took 3 bases from V and 8 from J, leaving 14 bases between them. CDR3 region: CASSSKQGGEKLFF. CDR3 bases: TGTGCCAGCAGCTCGAAACAGGGTGGGGAAAAACTGTTTTTT.

V is TRBV29-1 and J is TRBJ2-7; 10 bases map to TRBD1. Losses at the gene ends were 1 base for V and 7 bases for J; bases not matched to a gene: 4. This CDR3 has 13 residues. In germline, CDR1 is SQVTM, CDR2 ANQGSEA. This CDR3 reads CSVEGQGAREQYF. In DNA, the CDR3 is TGCAGCGTTGAAGGACAGGGGGCGAGGGAGCAGTACTTC.

CDR3 loop: CSARAPGSYGYTF. The CDR3 coding sequence is TGCAGTGCTAGAGCCCCAGGGTCCTATGGCTACACCTTC. This chain uses TRBV20-1 with TRBJ1-2; D is perhaps TRBD1 (5 bases). V dropped 1 base and J dropped 4 bases, with 10 bases sitting between them. Germline assignment: CDR1 DFQATT and CDR2 SNEGSKA (reference sequence). The CDR3 contains 13 residues.

This rearrangement joins TRBV20-1 to TRBJ2-5, with D uncertain. This CDR3 is built from 13 residues. Germline V gene lookup returns CDR1 DFQATT and CDR2 SNEGSKA (reference sequence). The V end was cut by 2 bases, the J end by 2 bases, with 9 bases between. CDR3 nucleotides: TGCAGTGCTAGATTCCCAGAACAAGAGACCCAGTACTTC. Translated: CSARFPEQETQYF.

This clonotype was picked up many times. The chain links TRBV11-2 to TRBJ1-2; possibly TRBD1 for D (5 bases). The CDR3 covers 16 residues. Germline V gene lookup returns CDR1 SGHAT and CDR2 FQNNGV. V dropped 0 bases and J dropped 6 bases, with 17 bases sitting between them. CDR3 residues: CASSLERAGRSNGYTF. CDR3 DNA: TGTGCCAGCAGCTTAGAGAGGGCAGGGAGAAGCAATGGCTACACCTTC.

This clonotype was observed at least ten times. The CDR3 coding sequence is TGTGCCAGCTCACCACTCCCTGGTGCTGAAGCTTTCTTT. It encodes CASSPLPGAEAFF. This rearrangement joins TRBV18 to TRBJ1-1; no clear D gene. This CDR3 is 13 amino acids long. The V gene lost 1 base and the J gene lost 6 bases, with 9 bases spanning the gap. Germline loops: CDR1 KGHSH, CDR2 LQKENI.

This clonotype was counted many times. The J gene is TRBJ2-5, the V gene TRBV4-1, with a possible D match to TRBD1 (5 bases). V was shortened by 1 base and J by 4 bases, with 10 bases between the two germline ends. The germline V gene has CDR1 MGHRA and CDR2 YSYEKL. This CDR3 is 14 amino acids long. CDR3 residues: CASSQVRAGETQYF. In nucleotides, the CDR3 is TGCGCCAGCAGCCAAGTCAGGGCCGGAGAGACCCAGTACTTC.

This clonotype was observed many times. The V call is TRBV7-9, the J call TRBJ1-1, with D uncertain. This CDR3 contains 13 residues. With 5 bases removed from V and 0 bases from J, the gap between germline ends came to 7 bases. The germline V gene encodes CDR1 SEHNR and CDR2 FQNEAQ (reference sequence). The CDR3 sequence: CASSPAVNTEAFF. The CDR3 region has the DNA TGTGCCAGCAGCCCGGCAGTGAACACTGAAGCTTTCTTT.

On this clonotype: This may come from a read error, since a much larger clone is one base off. CDR3: CASSYSGEREQLF. CDR3 bases: TGTGCCAGCAGTTACTCAGGGGAGCGTGAGCAGCTCTTC. J is TRBJ2-1 and V is TRBV6-2 or TRBV6-3; either TRBD1 or TRBD2 may supply D (5 bases each). The CDR3 covers 13 residues. Per germline, CDR1 MNHEY and CDR2 SVGEGT.